The clone carrying this T cell receptor beta chain was picked up a small number of times. What it recognizes is unknown. With 3 bases removed from V and 4 bases from J, the gap between germline ends came to 10 bases. Germline V gene data show CDR1 as MNHNS and CDR2 as SASEGT. The CDR3 is 14 amino acids. The data belong to a study of radiotherapy plus CTLA-4 blockade in lung cancer. Across the study: Objective responses arose in 18% of patients, and 25% to 35% experienced disease control.

Study results and caveats: Once radiotherapy plus ipilimumab had been given, TCR clones derived from tumor expanded in blood.

Sequenced by immunoSEQ multiplex PCR; TCRdb stores in-frame clones only, minus some. The table lists roughly 77,000 clones, over 65% of them singletons. Chemo-refractory metastatic non-small-cell lung cancer patients received focal radiation with ipilimumab CTLA-4 blockade. The starting material was peripheral blood, obtained from a patient treated with radiotherapy plus ipilimumab. The chain employs TRBV6-1 and TRBJ1-3; D not certain. The receptor's source is a human donor with non-small cell lung cancer whose response to radiotherapy plus ipilimumab could not be evaluated. The CDR3, as DNA: TGTGCCAGCAGTGAGGGGAGCTCCGGAAACACCATATATTTT. Translating gives CASSEGSSGNTIYF.